The rows below give T cell receptor beta chains drawn from one sample of a study of PD-L1 blockade in urothelial cancer. The method was immunoSEQ multiplex PCR; TCRdb's version includes in-frame clones alone and lacks a portion of them. The sample lists roughly 20,000 clones, around 91% occurring once. Sample: PBMCs, taken around atezolizumab (anti-PD-L1) treatment. These receptor sequences come from a woman aged 60-70 years with urothelial cancer. Each CDR3 is given with its conserved first and last residue. A D gene is named only where the DNA matches it firmly. The listing skips clone size in some rows; elsewhere it reads once, few, many or a size class.

>TRBJ2-1|once|TRBD2|TRBV29-1
CSVGTSGSGEQFF
TGCAGCGTTGGGACTAGCGGGAGCGGTGAGCAGTTCTTC
>TRBJ1-2|.|.|TRBV27
CASSLRQGGNYYGYTF
TGTGCCAGCAGTTTACGTCAGGGAGGCAACTACTATGGCTACACCTTC
>TRBJ1-1|.|.|TRBV11-3
CASSLYSGTEAFF
TGTGCCAGCAGCTTATATTCGGGAACTGAAGCTTTCTTT
>TRBJ2-2|.|TRBD1|TRBV29-1
CSVSPTGRRKAGELFF
TGCAGCGTATCTCCGACAGGGAGAAGAAAGGCCGGGGAGCTGTTTTTT
>TRBJ2-5|.|.|TRBV18
CASSDGNETQYF
TGTGCCAGCTCAGACGGGAATGAGACCCAGTACTTC
>TRBJ1-2|.|.|TRBV5-6
CASTLRLGAESRGYTF
TGTGCCAGCACCCTAAGGTTGGGGGCTGAGTCTCGTGGCTACACCTTC
>TRBJ2-3|.|TRBD1|TRBV30
CAWGFRTGRNTDTQYF
TGTGCCTGGGGGTTCAGGACAGGTAGAAACACAGATACGCAGTATTTT
>TRBJ2-1|once|.|TRBV18
CASSPPAVVTEQFF
TGTGCCAGCTCACCACCAGCTGTAGTTACTGAGCAGTTCTTC
>TRBJ2-7|.|TRBD2|TRBV7-3
CASSPSGNGPYEQYF
TGTGCCAGCAGTCCCAGCGGGAACGGACCCTACGAGCAGTACTTC
>TRBJ1-5|.|TRBD1|TRBV28
CASSLDRGHQPQHF
TGTGCCAGCAGTTTAGACAGGGGACATCAGCCCCAGCATTTT
>TRBJ2-4|.|TRBD2|TRBV28
CASRPQTSVVAKNIQYF
TGTGCCAGCAGGCCTCAAACTAGCGTCGTAGCCAAAAACATTCAGTACTTC
>TRBJ2-2|.|TRBD1|TRBV5-5
CASSPSPRGQDTGELFF
TGTGCCAGCAGCCCCTCCCCGAGGGGGCAAGACACCGGGGAGCTGTTTTTT
>TRBJ1-2|.|.|TRBV27
CASSLRLGELIGYTF
TGTGCCAGCAGCCTGCGGCTCGGGGAATTGATAGGCTACACCTTC
>TRBJ2-1|.|.|TRBV7-2
CASSTGLGAYNEQFF
TGTGCCAGCAGCACCGGACTTGGAGCCTACAATGAGCAGTTCTTC
>TRBJ2-7|.|.|TRBV7-2
CASSLNSASSYEQYF
TGTGCCAGCAGCTTAAATAGCGCCAGCTCCTACGAGCAGTACTTC
>TRBJ1-1|.|TRBD1|TRBV27
CASSLRTGVEAFF
TGTGCCAGCAGTTTAAGGACAGGGGTTGAAGCTTTCTTT
>TRBJ1-2|.|.|TRBV27
CASSYDGTTNYGYTF
TGTGCCAGCAGTTATGATGGGACAACTAACTATGGCTACACCTTC
>TRBJ2-7|.|.|TRBV11-1
CASSLAMGGYEQYF
TGTGCCAGCAGCTTAGCGATGGGGGGCTACGAGCAGTACTTC
>TRBJ1-2|.|TRBD1|TRBV2
CASSGDRANYGYTF
TGTGCCAGCAGCGGGGACAGAGCCAATTATGGCTACACCTTC
>TRBJ2-7|.|.|TRBV10-3
CASSYGGGGYEQYF
TGTGCCAGCAGTTACGGGGGAGGGGGCTACGAGCAGTACTTC
>TRBJ2-1|.|.|TRBV10-1
CASSQALEQFF
TGCGCCAGCAGTCAAGCTCTCGAGCAGTTCTTC
>TRBJ1-1|.|.|TRBV15
CATSRDPAVAEAFF
TGTGCCACCAGCAGAGATCCCGCGGTCGCCGAGGCTTTCTTT
>TRBJ1-2|.|.|TRBV7-6
CASSLAPVANYGYTF
TGTGCCAGCAGCTTAGCTCCTGTCGCTAACTATGGCTACACCTTC
>TRBJ2-2|few|.|TRBV6-1
CASSVAENTGELFF
TGTGCCAGCAGTGTCGCGGAGAACACCGGGGAGCTGTTTTTT
>TRBJ2-1|few|TRBD2|TRBV28
CASSRIAGGYNEQFF
TGTGCCAGCAGCAGAATAGCGGGGGGGTACAATGAGCAGTTCTTC
>TRBJ1-2|.|.|TRBV19
CASSIPPGGNNYGYTF
TGTGCCAGTAGTATCCCCCCGGGGGGCAACAACTATGGCTACACCTTC
>TRBJ2-2|.|TRBD2|TRBV7-3
CASSLGLAGRNTGELFF
TGTGCCAGCAGCTTAGGGCTAGCGGGAAGAAACACCGGGGAGCTGTTTTTT
>TRBJ2-7|.|TRBD2|TRBV28
CASSYAGVKFYEQYF
TGTGCCAGCAGTTATGCGGGGGTGAAGTTCTACGAGCAGTACTTC
>TRBJ1-2|.|.|TRBV10-3
CAINGANYGYTF
TGTGCCATCAACGGAGCTAACTATGGCTACACCTTC
>TRBJ1-2|.|.|TRBV7-9
CASSLAAAGGGGYTF
TGTGCCAGCAGCTTAGCGGCGGCAGGCGGAGGCGGCTACACCTTC
>TRBJ2-5|once|TRBD1|TRBV2
CAIKQGALETQYF
TGTGCCATCAAGCAGGGGGCCCTGGAGACCCAGTACTTC
>TRBJ2-2|.|TRBD1|TRBV10-1
CASSEQGAGTGELFF
TGCGCCAGCAGTGAACAGGGGGCCGGTACCGGGGAGCTGTTTTTT
>TRBJ2-2|.|TRBD2|TRBV4-2
CASSTGLADTGELFF
TGTGCCAGCAGTACGGGACTAGCGGACACCGGGGAGCTGTTTTTT
>TRBJ1-2|.|.|TRBV6-4
CASSPSPAHNYGYTF
TGTGCCAGCAGTCCCTCCCCCGCACATAACTATGGCTACACCTTC
>TRBJ1-5|.|TRBD1|TRBV28
CASSFVDRVGQPQHF
TGTGCCAGCAGTTTCGTGGACAGGGTCGGCCAGCCCCAGCATTTT
>TRBJ2-3|.|.|TRBV5-1
CASRRSSTSPTDTQYF
TGCGCCAGCAGAAGAAGTAGTACGAGCCCCACAGATACGCAGTATTTT
>TRBJ2-7|.|.|TRBV27
CASSLWAGSYEQYF
TGTGCCAGCAGTTTATGGGCAGGCTCCTACGAGCAGTACTTC
>TRBJ2-1|.|.|TRBV18
CASSPILSSYNEQFF
TGTGCCAGCTCACCGATTCTGAGCTCCTACAATGAGCAGTTCTTC
>TRBJ1-1|.|TRBD1|TRBV7-9
CASKDRGLDSTEAFF
TGTGCCAGCAAGGACAGGGGGCTAGACAGCACTGAAGCTTTCTTT
>TRBJ2-1|once|TRBD1|TRBV28
CASLSPGTGNNNEQFF
TGTGCCAGCCTTTCCCCAGGGACAGGGAATAACAATGAGCAGTTCTTC
>TRBJ1-5|.|TRBD1|TRBV6-5
CASSPGQGIYQPQHF
TGTGCCAGCAGTCCGGGACAGGGGATATATCAGCCCCAGCATTTT
>TRBJ2-7|.|TRBD2|TRBV5-5
CASSLVAGAYEQYF
TGTGCCAGCAGCTTGGTAGCGGGGGCCTACGAGCAGTACTTC
>TRBJ2-5|.|.|TRBV6-6
CASTARGGKETQYF
TGTGCCAGCACTGCGCGTGGCGGGAAAGAGACCCAGTACTTC
>TRBJ1-4|few|.|TRBV30
CAWSVFGQTNEKLFF
TGTGCCTGGAGTGTATTTGGACAGACTAATGAAAAACTGTTTTTT